The source of this TCR beta chain is a study of T cells in Graves' hyperthyroidism and ophthalmopathy. Diagnoses used clinical symptoms, serum thyroxine and TRAb, thyroid ultrasound and orbital computed tomography. CDR1 is SGHTA and CDR2 is FQGNSA in the germline V gene. V was pared by 4 bases and J by 8 bases, with 14 bases of the junction left unmatched. The length of the CDR3 is 16 residues. Amplified TCR beta CDR3 regions came from RNA transcripts. Initially, a first-round RT-PCR of the TCR CDR3 employed the HTBI primer set. MiXCR, run by TCRdb on the multiplex PCR reads, gives a single entry per CDR3 protein. The sample carries around 600,000 distinct CDR3 sequences, around 16% recorded once.

The chain recombines TRBV7-2 with TRBJ1-2, with 9 bases that match TRBD1. The specimen was blood. The TCR comes from a woman in her forties with Graves' ophthalmopathy. Here the CDR3 DNA reads TGTGCCAGCAGCTCCGGGACAGGGCCCGGGGTGAGGGGCTACACCTTC. Translating it yields CASSSGTGPGVRGYTF.